A selection of T cell receptor beta chains follows, all from one sample in a study of T cell responses to AZD1222 COVID-19 vaccine. Sequencing used immunoSEQ multiplex PCR; TCRdb keeps in-frame clones, though not all of them. Of nearly 200,000 clones listed, under 95% were seen once; the top ten hold less than 1.2%. Sequenced here: peripheral blood, sampled 28 days after the second AZD1222 dose. The receptor set was obtained from an adult who received the AZD1222 COVID-19 vaccine. Each CDR3 is given with its conserved first and last residue. A D gene is named only where the DNA matches it firmly. Expanded clones get a size class; other rows say once, few or many, or leave the size out.

j_gene: TRBJ1-2; len: 12; v_gene: TRBV20-1; d_gene: .; abundance: .; CDR3aa: CSASSGVRGYTF; CDR3nt: TGCAGTGCTAGTTCAGGGGTGAGAGGCTACACCTTC
j_gene: TRBJ1-6; len: 14; v_gene: TRBV9; d_gene: .; abundance: .; CDR3aa: CASSASGSNSPLHF; CDR3nt: TGTGCCAGCAGCGCCTCCGGTTCTAATTCACCCCTCCACTTT
j_gene: TRBJ2-7; len: 14; v_gene: TRBV10-3; d_gene: TRBD1; abundance: .; CDR3aa: CAIKAGTADYEQYF; CDR3nt: TGTGCCATCAAAGCCGGGACAGCGGACTACGAGCAGTACTTC
j_gene: TRBJ1-4; len: 13; v_gene: TRBV6-5; d_gene: .; abundance: .; CDR3aa: CASSRDIREKLFF; CDR3nt: TGTGCCAGCTCCCGGGACATCCGTGAAAAACTGTTTTTT
j_gene: TRBJ1-5; len: 15; v_gene: TRBV6-5; d_gene: TRBD1; abundance: .; CDR3aa: CATWEQGRMSQPQHF; CDR3nt: TGTGCCACCTGGGAACAGGGGAGGATGAGTCAGCCCCAGCATTTT
j_gene: TRBJ1-5; len: 15; v_gene: TRBV3-1/TRBV3-2; d_gene: TRBD1; abundance: .; CDR3aa: CASSFRQGRNQPQHF; CDR3nt: TGTGCCAGCAGCTTTCGACAGGGTAGGAATCAGCCCCAGCATTTT
j_gene: TRBJ1-5; len: 15; v_gene: TRBV6-2/TRBV6-3; d_gene: TRBD1; abundance: .; CDR3aa: CASSYPGTGNQPQHF; CDR3nt: TGTGCCAGCAGTTACCCCGGGACAGGGAATCAGCCCCAGCATTTT
j_gene: TRBJ1-2; len: 14; v_gene: TRBV6-2/TRBV6-3; d_gene: TRBD1; abundance: .; CDR3aa: CASSYMGQVSGYTF; CDR3nt: TGTGCCAGCAGTTACATGGGACAGGTTAGCGGCTACACCTTC
j_gene: TRBJ2-7; len: 16; v_gene: TRBV24-1; d_gene: TRBD1; abundance: .; CDR3aa: CATSDYGQGASYEQYF; CDR3nt: TGTGCCACCAGTGACTACGGACAGGGGGCCTCCTACGAGCAGTACTTC
j_gene: TRBJ2-2; len: 15; v_gene: TRBV19; d_gene: .; abundance: once; CDR3aa: CASSFQGNGAGELFF; CDR3nt: TGTGCCAGTAGTTTCCAGGGGAATGGTGCCGGGGAGCTGTTTTTT
j_gene: TRBJ2-1; len: 16; v_gene: TRBV5-1; d_gene: .; abundance: .; CDR3aa: CASSLSVGRGYNEQFF; CDR3nt: TGCGCCAGCAGCTTGTCGGTGGGCAGGGGCTACAATGAGCAGTTCTTC
j_gene: TRBJ1-6; len: 13; v_gene: TRBV6-2/TRBV6-3; d_gene: TRBD1; abundance: .; CDR3aa: CASSGQGLSPLHF; CDR3nt: TGTGCCAGCAGTGGACAGGGGCTCTCACCCCTCCACTTT
j_gene: TRBJ1-3; len: 13; v_gene: TRBV29-1; d_gene: .; abundance: .; CDR3aa: CSARTSSGNTIYF; CDR3nt: TGCAGCGCCCGGACGTCCTCTGGAAACACCATATATTTT
j_gene: TRBJ1-1; len: 16; v_gene: TRBV6-1; d_gene: .; abundance: .; CDR3aa: CASSENGALLNTEAFF; CDR3nt: TGTGCCAGCAGTGAAAACGGGGCCCTCCTGAACACTGAAGCTTTCTTT
j_gene: TRBJ2-3; len: 15; v_gene: TRBV6-5; d_gene: TRBD2; abundance: .; CDR3aa: CASSQVRGWADTQYF; CDR3nt: TGTGCCAGCAGCCAAGTGCGGGGGTGGGCAGATACGCAGTATTTT
j_gene: TRBJ2-3; len: 16; v_gene: TRBV7-3; d_gene: TRBD1; abundance: .; CDR3aa: CASSSTTSGTGRTQYF; CDR3nt: TGTGCCAGCAGCTCCACAACCTCTGGGACAGGAAGAACGCAGTATTTT
j_gene: TRBJ2-7; len: 16; v_gene: TRBV19; d_gene: .; abundance: .; CDR3aa: CASSMALAGVRGEQYF; CDR3nt: TGTGCCAGTAGTATGGCTTTGGCCGGGGTCCGCGGCGAGCAGTACTTC
j_gene: TRBJ1-3; len: 18; v_gene: TRBV9; d_gene: .; abundance: once; CDR3aa: CASSVAPPAVSSGNTIYF; CDR3nt: TGTGCCAGCAGCGTAGCTCCCCCTGCAGTAAGCTCTGGAAACACCATATATTTT
j_gene: TRBJ1-1; len: 15; v_gene: TRBV19; d_gene: .; abundance: .; CDR3aa: CASSIGYRINTEAFF; CDR3nt: TGTGCCAGTAGTATTGGTTACAGAATTAACACTGAAGCTTTCTTT
j_gene: TRBJ1-1; len: 13; v_gene: TRBV10-3; d_gene: TRBD1; abundance: once; CDR3aa: CANGQGLNTEAFF; CDR3nt: TGTGCCAACGGACAGGGATTGAACACTGAAGCTTTCTTT
j_gene: TRBJ2-3; len: 17; v_gene: TRBV19; d_gene: TRBD1; abundance: .; CDR3aa: CASSISIGQAIPDTQYF; CDR3nt: TGTGCCAGTAGTATTTCTATAGGACAGGCAATCCCAGATACGCAGTATTTT
j_gene: TRBJ2-2; len: 15; v_gene: TRBV12-5; d_gene: .; abundance: .; CDR3aa: CASAPQGGNTGELFF; CDR3nt: TGTGCTAGTGCCCCCCAGGGGGGGAACACCGGGGAGCTGTTTTTT
j_gene: TRBJ1-1; len: 16; v_gene: TRBV5-5; d_gene: .; abundance: .; CDR3aa: CASSLDSQVLSTEAFF; CDR3nt: TGTGCCAGCAGCTTGGACTCACAGGTTTTGTCGACTGAAGCTTTCTTT
j_gene: TRBJ1-1; len: 15; v_gene: TRBV5-6; d_gene: TRBD1; abundance: .; CDR3aa: CASSTLDREATEAFF; CDR3nt: TGTGCCAGCAGCACTTTGGACAGGGAGGCCACTGAAGCTTTCTTT
j_gene: TRBJ2-7; len: 13; v_gene: TRBV30; d_gene: .; abundance: once; CDR3aa: CAWTVGQPNEQYF; CDR3nt: TGTGCCTGGACCGTCGGTCAACCCAACGAGCAGTACTTC